Included here is one T cell receptor (beta chain) sequence, with context. This specimen comes from a study of shared clonotypes between healthy human individuals. For the study at large: The people who gave samples were a couple of women and three men aged 18 to 49.

Using immunoSEQ multiplex PCR, the repertoire was profiled, and TCRdb retains in-frame clones only, with some absent. In the table there are about 460,000 clones, 60% to 80% of which are singletons. The material sequenced was PBMCs. The clonotype was recovered from a woman in her thirties or forties in good health. Some clones in this sample may be carry-over from other donors' samples.

Here the CDR3 DNA reads TGTGCCTGGAGTGCTTGGACAGGGAGGACCTACGAGCAGTACTTC. Its translation: CAWSAWTGRTYEQYF. This sequence joins TRBV30 and TRBJ2-7; 8 bases are a match to TRBD1. Germline V CDR1 and CDR2: GTSNPN, SVGIG (reference sequence). This CDR3 spans 15 amino acids. With 1 base clipped from V and 2 bases from J, the junction kept 7 bases outside the gene matches.